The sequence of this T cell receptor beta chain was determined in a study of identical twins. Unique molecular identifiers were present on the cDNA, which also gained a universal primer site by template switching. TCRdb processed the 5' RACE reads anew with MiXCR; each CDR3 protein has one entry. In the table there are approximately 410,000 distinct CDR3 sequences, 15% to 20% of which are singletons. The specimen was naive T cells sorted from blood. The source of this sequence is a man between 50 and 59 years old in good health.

In nucleotides, the CDR3 is TGTGCCACCTGGGACAGCGCACATGAGCAGTTCTTC. This gives the protein CATWDSAHEQFF. The chain carries TRBV10-3 and TRBJ2-1; TRBD1 matches 7 bases. CDR1 is ENHRY, CDR2 SYGVKD, per germline. The length of the CDR3 is 12 residues. After removal of 10 bases from V and 8 bases from J, the junction contained 8 bases not matched to a gene.